The 13 T cell receptor beta chains in this list originate from one sample, sequenced in a study of spatial heterogeneity in lung cancer. Noted time point: sample taken at primary tumor resection. Researchers sequenced whole RNA taken from tumor, nontumor lung or frozen PBMC without sorting. TCRdb re-called the 5' RACE reads through MiXCR, storing one row per CDR3 protein. The sample has about 18,000 distinct CDR3 sequences, around 20% seen once. The specimen was PBMCs, collected at surgery. These TCRs come from a male donor with early-stage non-small cell lung cancer.

This clonotype was seen a few times. The chain couples TRBV6-6 to TRBJ1-2, with D uncertain. V was shortened by 2 bases and J by 5 bases, with 15 bases between the two germline ends. This CDR3 comprises 15 residues. Per germline, CDR1 MNHNY and CDR2 SVGAGI (reference sequence). CDR3 nucleotides: TGTGCCAGCAGTTACGAGAAGGGCAGTGAGTATGGCTACACCTTC. Protein: CASSYEKGSEYGYTF.

Within the sample, this clonotype is medium-sized. V usage is TRBV2 and J usage is TRBJ1-2, with D maybe TRBD1 (6 bases). V lost 8 bases and J lost 0, with 10 bases in between. Germline values: CDR1 SNHLY, CDR2 FYNNEI. This CDR3 comprises 13 residues. The CDR3 loop reads CASSTGSNYGYTF. The DNA of the CDR3 is TGTGCCAGCTCGACAGGATCTAACTATGGCTACACCTTC. Full variable domain (remainder filled in from reference TRBV2 and TRBJ1-2): EPEVTQTPSHQVTQMGQEVILRCVPISNHLYFYWYRQILGQKVEFLVSFYNNEISEKSEIFDDQFSVERPDGSNFTLKIRSTKLEDSAMYFCASSTGSNYGYTFGSGTRLTVV.

This clonotype was observed a handful of times. The gene calls are TRBV20-1 and TRBJ1-1; possible D gene TRBD1, 5 bases. The CDR3 runs 11 residues. Germline V lookup: CDR1 DFQATT, CDR2 SNEGSKA (reference sequence). V was clipped by 5 bases and J by 11 bases, with 15 bases between them. The CDR3 nucleotides are TGCAGTGCTCCCGGGGGACTCGGCGCTTTCTTT. This gives the protein CSAPGGLGAFF.

The rearrangement uses TRBV2 and TRBJ1-2, with D unresolved. V shed 3 bases and J shed 2 bases, with 7 bases lying between them. This CDR3 has 13 amino acids. Germline V gene data show CDR1 as SNHLY and CDR2 as FYNNEI. CDR3 in amino acids: CASSDNSNYGYTF. CDR3 nucleotides: TGTGCCAGCAGTGATAACAGCAACTATGGCTACACCTTC.

To note about this clonotype: Its ends do not fully match the called genes, so a read error is possible. The V and J genes are TRBV7-9 and TRBJ2-3; tentative D call: TRBD2 (6 bases). CDR3 size: 17 residues. Germline values: CDR1 SEHNR, CDR2 FQNEAQ (reference sequence). The CDR3 region has the DNA TGTGCCAGCAGCCAACGTAGGGGACTCGGTGCACCAGATTCGCAGTATTTT. Its protein product is CASSQRRGLGAPDSQYF.

The J gene is TRBJ2-1, the V gene TRBV6-5, with a possible D match to TRBD1 (6 bases). Germline loops: CDR1 MNHEY, CDR2 SVGAGI. V gave up 0 bases and J gave up 3 bases, with 12 bases separating them. This CDR3 has 16 residues. CDR3 DNA sequence: TGTGCCAGCAGTTACTCTCGTGGGGGCCTCTACAATGAGCAGTTCTTC. Translated: CASSYSRGGLYNEQFF.

In its sample, this clonotype was seen a few times. J is TRBJ1-2 and V is TRBV12-3 or TRBV12-4; D gene unclear. This CDR3 is built from 16 residues. The ends were cut back, 6 bases at V and 0 bases at J, with 17 bases in the middle. The CDR3 is CASSPQSGWANYGYTF. In DNA, the CDR3 is TGTGCCAGCAGCCCCCAGAGTGGTTGGGCTAACTATGGCTACACCTTC.

This clonotype has ten or more counts. The V and J genes are TRBV7-6 and TRBJ2-5; TRBD1 matches 9 bases. V trimming: 4 bases; J trimming: 3 bases; junction bases outside the gene matches: 6. The CDR3 runs 15 residues. Germline-derived CDR1 and CDR2 are SGHVS and FNYEAQ. The CDR3 loop is CASSYTGGEKETQYF. CDR3 DNA sequence: TGTGCCAGCAGCTATACAGGGGGCGAGAAAGAGACCCAGTACTTC.

This clonotype ranks as medium-sized (0.01 to 0.1%). This chain connects TRBV14 to TRBJ2-3; no reliable D call. Deletions cut 4 bases from V and 0 bases from J, with 14 bases between. The germline gives CDR1 SGHDN, CDR2 FVKESK. The CDR3 is 16 amino acids. The CDR3 DNA reads TGTGCCAGCAGCCCCTCTCTGGGGAAGAGCACAGATACGCAGTATTTT. Protein: CASSPSLGKSTDTQYF.

Many counts were recorded for this clonotype. The CDR3 region has the DNA TGTGCCAGCAGCCAGGGGACTAGCGGGGGTAATGAGCAGTTCTTC. It specifies CASSQGTSGGNEQFF. This sequence joins TRBV3-1 and TRBJ2-1; the match to TRBD2 covers 14 bases. V lost 3 bases, J lost 7 bases, and 2 bases stayed unmatched. Germline CDR1 LGHDT, CDR2 YNNKEL (reference sequence). The CDR3 is made up of 15 amino acids.

This clonotype was detected ten times or more. The CDR3 protein is CASSIRTDEWEPQHF. In DNA, the CDR3 is TGTGCCAGTAGTATAAGGACCGATGAGTGGGAGCCCCAGCATTTT. V and J are TRBV19 and TRBJ1-5; D is unclear. The germline gives CDR1 LNHDA, CDR2 SQIVND (reference sequence). V was pared by 2 bases and J by 8 bases, with 16 bases between. This CDR3 is 15 amino acids long.

CDR3 amino acids: CASSVATAGDYEQYF. For the CDR3, the DNA is TGTGCCAGCAGCGTAGCGACGGCAGGGGACTACGAGCAGTACTTC. The V gene is TRBV9, the J gene TRBJ2-7; D possibly corresponds to TRBD1 (6 bases). From germline, CDR1 is SGDLS and CDR2 YYNGEE. Deletions cut 0 bases from V and 3 bases from J, with 13 bases between. The CDR3 spans 15 residues.

This clonotype was seen at least ten times. The chain recombines TRBV5-1 with TRBJ2-1; 7 bases line up with TRBD1. Germline CDR1 and CDR2: SGHRS and YFSETQ. V was clipped by 2 bases and J by 7 bases; unmatched bases: 15. The CDR3 sequence is 17 residues long. The CDR3 here is CASSFVRDSKNGNEQFF. The CDR3, as DNA: TGCGCCAGCAGCTTCGTAAGGGACAGTAAAAATGGGAATGAGCAGTTCTTC.